This T cell receptor beta chain was observed in a study of OX40 agonist ivuxolimab in advanced cancers. General study results and limits: Clonal expansion among partial responders at 0.1-3.0 mg/kg ranked near the lowest.

Clones were sequenced by immunoSEQ multiplex PCR, and TCRdb holds only the in-frame ones, with some missing. The sample has tens of thousands of clones, around 76% seen once. This CDR3 contains 14 residues. In germline, CDR1 is MNHNS, CDR2 SASEGT. The V gene end was trimmed by 2 bases and the J gene end by 4 bases; junction bases not matched to a gene: 4. Comment on this clone: Its antigen is unidentified.

The source is an adult with an advanced solid tumor such as melanoma, head and neck, liver or kidney cancer. The chain has TRBV6-1 and TRBJ2-7; 8 nucleotides line up with TRBD2. The material sequenced was CD4+ or CD8+ T cells sorted from blood, taken in a trial of the OX40 agonist ivuxolimab. CDR3 protein: CASSERGGNYEQYF. The CDR3 bases are TGTGCCAGCAGTGAACGGGGGGGGAATTACGAGCAGTACTTC.